Listed below are T cell receptor beta chains from one sample, sequenced in a study of blood T cell repertoires in COVID-19. Profiling relied on immunoSEQ multiplex PCR, and the TCRdb table lists in-frame clones only, not all of them. Of 65,000 to 100,000 clones listed, approximately 80% were seen once; the top ten hold roughly 16%. The sequencing sample was made of peripheral blood. These receptors originate from a woman of 80 years or more with acute or convalescent COVID-19. Each CDR3 is given with its conserved first and last residue. A D gene is named only where the DNA matches it firmly. Clone size is given for some rows only: seen once, a few or many times, or a class if the clone is expanded.

cdr3_nt	cdr3_aa	clone_size	d_call	v_call	j_call
TGTGCCAGCAGCCCCCGGGACAGGGTGAACATTCAGTACTTC	CASSPRDRVNIQYF	-	TRBD1	TRBV11-2	TRBJ2-4
TGTGCCAGTAGTGGTCTTTCCGGGACAGGGAGTAGCTACACCTTC	CASSGLSGTGSSYTF	-	TRBD1	TRBV19	TRBJ1-2
TGCGCCAGCAGCCAAGTCTCGATCGCAGGGGGCTACACCTTC	CASSQVSIAGGYTF	-	-	TRBV4-3	TRBJ1-2
TGTGCCAGCTCACCGCTAATAGAGCAACAGGGGCACGAGGCTTTCTTT	CASSPLIEQQGHEAFF	-	TRBD1	TRBV18	TRBJ1-1
TGCAGCGTTGGCCTGGGACAGGCTGGAAACACCATATATTTT	CSVGLGQAGNTIYF	few	TRBD1	TRBV29-1	TRBJ1-3
TGTGCCAGTAGTAGCGAATTCTATGGCTACACCTTC	CASSSEFYGYTF	-	-	TRBV19	TRBJ1-2
TGTGCCACCAGTGACCGAGGGACAGACGTAGGCTACACCTTC	CATSDRGTDVGYTF	once	TRBD1	TRBV24-1	TRBJ1-2
TGTGCCAGTAGTAACGGAGGGCTTGGTTCCTACGAGCAGTACTTC	CASSNGGLGSYEQYF	-	-	TRBV19	TRBJ2-7
TGTGCCAGCAGTGAGACAGGGTTCAGCGGGGAGCTGTTTTTT	CASSETGFSGELFF	-	TRBD1	TRBV6-1	TRBJ2-2
TGTGCCAGCAGTTACCTTATAAATGAGCAGTTCTTC	CASSYLINEQFF	-	-	TRBV6-7	TRBJ2-1
TGTGCCAGCGGGAGGAAGACCTATGGCTACACCTTC	CASGRKTYGYTF	-	-	TRBV21-1	TRBJ1-2
TGTGCCAGCAGCCCACAGCGGGGGAACACCGGGGAGCTGTTTTTT	CASSPQRGNTGELFF	-	TRBD2	TRBV3-1/TRBV3-2	TRBJ2-2
TGTGCCAGCAGCCGACAAACAGGGAGCTCCTACGAGCAGTACTTC	CASSRQTGSSYEQYF	-	-	TRBV5-4	TRBJ2-7
TGTGCCAGCAGTCCCGGGGGGAAGAATGGGGATACGCAGTATTTT	CASSPGGKNGDTQYF	-	TRBD2	TRBV6-5	TRBJ2-3
TGTGCCAGCAGCCCGCAGGGGGCTGTGCTCTACGAGCAGTACTTC	CASSPQGAVLYEQYF	-	TRBD1	TRBV5-8	TRBJ2-7
TGTGCTAGCAGCCCTAACAGGGGCTCTTCTCAGCAGTACTTC	CASSPNRGSSQQYF	few	TRBD1	TRBV7-7	TRBJ2-7
TGTGCCAGCTCACAGGGAGAAAACACTGAAGCTTTCTTT	CASSQGENTEAFF	-	-	TRBV18	TRBJ1-1
TGTGCCAGCAGCTTAGGTCGCAGGGTAGACTCCTACGAGCAGTACTTC	CASSLGRRVDSYEQYF	few	-	TRBV11-2	TRBJ2-7
TGCGCCAGCAGCTTGGAACGGCTCCGGGGGAGTTCTGGAAACACCATATATTTT	CASSLERLRGSSGNTIYF	once	-	TRBV5-1	TRBJ1-3
TGTGCCAGCAGCTTGCTCGGGACAGGGGAGAAGAATTCACCCCTCCACTTT	CASSLLGTGEKNSPLHF	-	TRBD1	TRBV5-6	TRBJ1-6
TGTGCCAGCCGCATGGGAGTAAATAGCAATCAGCCCCAGCATTTT	CASRMGVNSNQPQHF	-	-	TRBV27	TRBJ1-5
TGTGCCAGCTCACCGGAACAGTCAGACTCTGGAAACACCATATATTTT	CASSPEQSDSGNTIYF	-	-	TRBV18	TRBJ1-3
TGTGCCGCGGACAGACAGGGCCGAAATACTGAAGCTTTCTTT	CAADRQGRNTEAFF	-	TRBD1	TRBV30	TRBJ1-1
TGTGCCAGCAGCCTAGGGGCAGGGGCCGCTCCCACCTTC	CASSLGAGAAPTF	-	-	TRBV12-3/TRBV12-4	TRBJ1-2
TGCGCCAGCAACAACCATTACGAGCAGTACTTC	CASNNHYEQYF	once	-	TRBV10-2	TRBJ2-7
TGTGCCAGCAGCCCTGGGACAGCCCGGGATACGCAGTATTTT	CASSPGTARDTQYF	-	TRBD1	TRBV5-8	TRBJ2-3
TGCAGCGTTGTTCTAGCGGGGGCCCAGTACCAAGAGACCCAGTACTTC	CSVVLAGAQYQETQYF	-	TRBD2	TRBV29-1	TRBJ2-5
TGTGCCAGCAGTTCGTTGTCCAGCGGCAATCAGCCCCAGCATTTT	CASSSLSSGNQPQHF	-	-	TRBV27	TRBJ1-5
TGTGCCTGGAGTCCGCAGACCTATAATTCACCCCTCCACTTT	CAWSPQTYNSPLHF	few	-	TRBV30	TRBJ1-6
TGTGCCAGCAGCGGCGGGTTAAGACAGCCCCAGCATTTT	CASSGGLRQPQHF	-	-	TRBV6-2/TRBV6-3	TRBJ1-5
TGTGCCAGCAGCCTGGACAGGGTGAGCACTGAAGCTTTCTTT	CASSLDRVSTEAFF	-	TRBD1	TRBV5-6	TRBJ1-1
TGTGCCAGCAGCCCCCGGACAGGGGCATATAATTCACCCCTCCACTTT	CASSPRTGAYNSPLHF	-	TRBD1	TRBV7-6	TRBJ1-6
TGTGCCAGCAGCCAAAGGTCCTCACTAGAGCGGTCCTACGAGCAGTACTTC	CASSQRSSLERSYEQYF	-	-	TRBV3-1/TRBV3-2	TRBJ2-7
TGTGCCAGTAGTGAGCTAGCGGGGGGCACAGATACGCAGTATTTT	CASSELAGGTDTQYF	once	TRBD2	TRBV19	TRBJ2-3
TGTGCCAGTATGGGCCCATCCCGGGACACAAACTATGGCTACACCTTC	CASMGPSRDTNYGYTF	-	-	TRBV19	TRBJ1-2
TGTGCCAGCAGCGTATTTGATGGCGGTAATGAAAAACTGTTTTTT	CASSVFDGGNEKLFF	-	-	TRBV9	TRBJ1-4
TGTGCCAGCAGCGCTTTGGGGAGTGGTGGCACTGAAGCTTTCTTT	CASSALGSGGTEAFF	-	-	TRBV9	TRBJ1-1
TGCGCCAGCAGCTTACCCCAGGGATATAATGAAAAACTGTTTTTT	CASSLPQGYNEKLFF	-	-	TRBV5-1	TRBJ1-4
TGTGCCAGCAAAAGGGGGGGCCGCGAAGTACACACTGAAGCTTTCTTT	CASKRGGREVHTEAFF	few	-	TRBV6-6	TRBJ1-1
TGTGCCAGTAGTTCGGTTCGCGGGACAGGGGATGACCAGCCCCAGCATTTT	CASSSVRGTGDDQPQHF	-	TRBD1	TRBV19	TRBJ1-5
TGTGCCAGCAGCCTGAGTAGAAGGACTAGCGGGAGAATCCAAGAGACCCAGTACTTC	CASSLSRRTSGRIQETQYF	once	TRBD2	TRBV14	TRBJ2-5
TGTGCCAGCAGTTATGCCGGGGGGGAGACCCAGTACTTC	CASSYAGGETQYF	-	TRBD2	TRBV6-5	TRBJ2-5
TGTGCCAGTAGTATGATCCAGGGGATTGATGGCTACACCTTC	CASSMIQGIDGYTF	-	-	TRBV19	TRBJ1-2
TGTGCCAGTAGTATAGCCCGGACAGGGTCCCACAATGAGCAGTTCTTC	CASSIARTGSHNEQFF	once	TRBD1	TRBV19	TRBJ2-1
TGTGCCAGCAGCCAAGGCAGGGGGCATGGCGGGGAGCTGTTTTTT	CASSQGRGHGGELFF	-	TRBD1	TRBV5-4	TRBJ2-2
TGCGCCAGCAGCCAGGACGGCGGGGGGGCCATGGATACGCAGTATTTT	CASSQDGGGAMDTQYF	-	TRBD2	TRBV4-1	TRBJ2-3
TGTGCCAGCTCTGGGGACAGTTCCGGGGAGCTGTTTTTT	CASSGDSSGELFF	-	TRBD1	TRBV18	TRBJ2-2
TGTGCCAGCAGCTTGCAGGGGCCTACTGGAAACACCATATATTTT	CASSLQGPTGNTIYF	-	-	TRBV5-4	TRBJ1-3
TGTGCCAGCAGCCGGGCGGCAGGGGCGGTGAACTATGGCTACACCTTC	CASSRAAGAVNYGYTF	-	-	TRBV5-6	TRBJ1-2
TGTGCCAGCAGCCTAAGACGGGACACTCCAGAGACCCAGTACTTC	CASSLRRDTPETQYF	-	-	TRBV11-2	TRBJ2-5
TGTGCCAGCTTATCGTTAGGACAGGGTATCTCTGGGGCCAACGTCCTGACTTTC	CASLSLGQGISGANVLTF	-	TRBD1	TRBV5-4	TRBJ2-6
TGTGCCAGCAGCACCACAGGGGGTACGGGGGAGCTGTTTTTT	CASSTTGGTGELFF	-	TRBD1	TRBV3-1/TRBV3-2	TRBJ2-2
TGCGCCAGCAGCAGTGAGGATCCGGGGAAGGGTGAGCAGTTCTTC	CASSSEDPGKGEQFF	-	-	TRBV10-2	TRBJ2-1
TGTGCCAGCAGTTACCGGAGGACAGGTGAAAAAACTGAAGCTTTCTTT	CASSYRRTGEKTEAFF	-	TRBD1	TRBV6-2/TRBV6-3	TRBJ1-1
TGTGCCTGGAGTCCTGGGACAGGGATATTTTCGGGGACTAATGAAAAACTGTTTTTT	CAWSPGTGIFSGTNEKLFF	-	TRBD1	TRBV30	TRBJ1-4